The source of this T cell receptor beta chain is a study of blood T cell repertoires in COVID-19. Whole-study context: Donors in the United States, Italy and Spain gave samples during acute or convalescent COVID-19. PBMCs, B-cell-depleted T cells, or T cells were the source of the cDNA or gDNA that made up the material.

Per the original methods: Reference gene primer amplification yielded estimated nucleated cell counts. Repertoires were generated with immunoSEQ multiplex PCR, while TCRdb's copy carries only in-frame clones and drops some. That table gives V, J and clone size, and the DNA gave D and trimming. The sample lists approximately 64,000 clones; roughly 91% were seen once. The sequencing sample was made of PBMCs or T cells enriched from blood (not recorded which). The TCR comes from a woman aged 40 to 50 who had recovered from COVID-19.

CDR3 sequence: CASSVVSGQGGYTF. The CDR3 nucleotides read TGTGCCAGCAGCGTAGTATCTGGGCAGGGAGGCTACACCTTC. The chain links TRBV9 to TRBJ1-2, with D possibly being TRBD1 (5 bases). CDR3 size: 14 residues. V was shortened by 0 bases and J by 8 bases, with 14 bases between the two germline ends. From germline, CDR1 is SGDLS and CDR2 YYNGEE.